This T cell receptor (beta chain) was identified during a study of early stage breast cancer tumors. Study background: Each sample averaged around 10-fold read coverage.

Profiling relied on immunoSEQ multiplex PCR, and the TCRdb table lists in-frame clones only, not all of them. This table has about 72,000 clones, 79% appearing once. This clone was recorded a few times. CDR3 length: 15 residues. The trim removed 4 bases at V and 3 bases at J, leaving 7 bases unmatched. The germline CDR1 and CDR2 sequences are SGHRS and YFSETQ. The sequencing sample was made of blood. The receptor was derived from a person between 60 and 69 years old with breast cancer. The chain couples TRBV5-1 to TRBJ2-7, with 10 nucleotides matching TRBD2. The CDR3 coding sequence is TGCGCCAGCAGCCTTACTAGCGGGGCCTACTACGAGCAGTACTTC. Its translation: CASSLTSGAYYEQYF.